A single sample gave rise to the 6 T cell receptor beta chains below, sequenced in a study of blood T cell repertoires in COVID-19. Only in-frame clones appear in the TCRdb table, and some are missing; sequencing was by immunoSEQ multiplex PCR. The sample includes fewer than 250,000 clones, over 65% of them seen just once. The sample consisted of peripheral blood. All receptors come from an older woman with active or convalescent COVID-19.

This clone was seen a few times. The V call is TRBV7-9, the J call TRBJ2-1, with D perhaps matching TRBD2 (5 bases). V gave up 2 bases and J gave up 4 bases, with 9 bases separating them. CDR3 length: 14 residues. Per the germline V gene, CDR1 is SEHNR and CDR2 is FQNEAQ (reference sequence). The DNA of the CDR3 is TGTGCCAGCAGCTTAAGCGGCCCTTACAATGAGCAGTTCTTC. Translated: CASSLSGPYNEQFF. The variable domain in full, with the rest retrieved from reference TRBV7-9 and TRBJ2-1, is DTGVSQNPRHKITKRGQNVTFRCDPISEHNRLYWYRQTLGQGPEFLTYFQNEAQLEKSRLLSDRFSAERPKGSFSTLEIQRTEQGDSAMYLCASSLSGPYNEQFFGPGTRLTVL.

This clone has only one observation. The genes are TRBV6-5 and TRBJ1-3, with D unresolved. The germline V and J ends were trimmed by 6 bases and 6 bases, with 15 bases remaining between them. CDR3 length equals 14 residues. Germline V CDR1 and CDR2: MNHEY, SVGAGI. Here the CDR3 DNA reads TGTGCCAGCAGCCTAGACGGAGAGCTAAACACCATATATTTT. It is translated as CASSLDGELNTIYF.

The rearrangement uses TRBV5-4 and TRBJ2-3; maybe TRBD2 (6 bases). CDR3 size: 14 residues. V lost 7 bases and J lost 4, with 16 bases in between. From germline, CDR1 is SGHNT and CDR2 YYREEE (reference sequence). CDR3 nucleotides: TGTGCCAGCCAGGAAGGGAGGAATTCAGATACGCAGTATTTT. Residues: CASQEGRNSDTQYF.

The J gene is TRBJ1-1, the V gene TRBV3-1 (or the pseudogene TRBV3-2); TRBD1 agrees at 8 bases. J lost 5 bases, V lost 4 bases, and 9 bases had no gene match. Germline V gene data show CDR1 as LGHDT and CDR2 as YNNKEL (reference sequence). The CDR3 contains 15 residues. The DNA for the CDR3 is TGTGCCAGCAGCCGAGGACAGGGTTTCAAAACTGAAGCTTTCTTT. The encoded protein is CASSRGQGFKTEAFF.

This clone was seen only a few times. V gene TRBV28 combines with J gene TRBJ1-5, with 9 bases identical to TRBD1. Germline loops: CDR1 MDHEN, CDR2 SYDVKM. The V and J ends lost 7 bases and 4 bases, in that order; junction bases with no gene match: 14. This CDR3 region has 17 residues. The CDR3 DNA reads TGTGCCAGCAAGCAAACTGGGACAGGGAGAAGGAATCAGCCCCAGCATTTT. Translation gives CASKQTGTGRRNQPQHF. The variable domain in full, with the rest retrieved from reference TRBV28 and TRBJ1-5, is DVKVTQSSRYLVKRTGEKVFLECVQDMDHENMFWYRQDPGLGLRLIYFSYDVKMKEKGDIPEGYSVSREKKERFSLILESASTNQTSMYLCASKQTGTGRRNQPQHFGDGTRLSIL.

This rearrangement joins TRBV21-1 to TRBJ2-1; the D segment call TRBD2 is taken from the table without a DNA check. TRBV21-1 corresponds to a pseudogene. This CDR3 contains 16 residues. CDR3 protein: CARHRLAGVPYNEQFF. The CDR3 nucleotides read TGTGCCAGACATCGGCTAGCGGGGGTTCCCTACAATGAGCAGTTCTTC.